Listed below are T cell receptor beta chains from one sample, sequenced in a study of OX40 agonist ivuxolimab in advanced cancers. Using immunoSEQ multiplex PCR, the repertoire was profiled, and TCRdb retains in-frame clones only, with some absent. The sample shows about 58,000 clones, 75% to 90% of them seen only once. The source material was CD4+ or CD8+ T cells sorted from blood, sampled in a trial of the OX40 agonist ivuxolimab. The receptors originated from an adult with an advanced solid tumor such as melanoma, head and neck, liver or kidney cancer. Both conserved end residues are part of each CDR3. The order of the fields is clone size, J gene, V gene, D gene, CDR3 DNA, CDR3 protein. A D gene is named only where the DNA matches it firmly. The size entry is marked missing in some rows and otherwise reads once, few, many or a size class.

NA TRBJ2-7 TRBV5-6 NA TGTGCCAGCAGCTTGGGGAGGGACGAGCAGTACTTC CASSLGRDEQYF
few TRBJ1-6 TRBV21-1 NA TGTGCCAGCAGCAAATATCGGGACAGGCTTTCACCCCTCCACTTT CASSKYRDRLSPLHF
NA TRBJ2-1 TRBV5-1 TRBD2 TGCGCCAGCAGCTCCCTAGCGGGGAACAATGAGCAGTTCTTC CASSSLAGNNEQFF
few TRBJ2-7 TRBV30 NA TGTGCCTGGGGCCGATACTACGAGCAGTACTTC CAWGRYYEQYF
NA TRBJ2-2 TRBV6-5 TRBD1 TGTGCCAGCGGACAGGCTTTCACCGGGGAGCTGTTTTTT CASGQAFTGELFF
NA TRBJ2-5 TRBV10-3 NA TGTGCCATCAGTGGGAGGACTAATGGAGGTGGAGAGACCCAGTACTTC CAISGRTNGGGETQYF
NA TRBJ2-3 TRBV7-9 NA TGTGCCAGCAGCTTAGAGCCCCCCCGGGACGGAGACACAGATACGCAGTATTTT CASSLEPPRDGDTDTQYF
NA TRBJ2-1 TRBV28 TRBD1 TGTGCCAGCAGTCCCCCAGGGGGCAGGGTATACAATGAGCAGTTCTTC CASSPPGGRVYNEQFF
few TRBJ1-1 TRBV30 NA TGTGCCTGGAGTGGCCAGCTAGACACTGAAGCTTTCTTT CAWSGQLDTEAFF
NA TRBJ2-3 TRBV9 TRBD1 TGTGCCAGCAGCGTAGAAGGACAGGGTACGCAGTATTTT CASSVEGQGTQYF
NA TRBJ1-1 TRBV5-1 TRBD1 TGCGCCAGCAGCTTGAGGGGGCAGAACACTGAAGCTTTCTTT CASSLRGQNTEAFF
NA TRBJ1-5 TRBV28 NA TGTGCCAGCATCCACCAGGGTGATCAGCCCCAGCATTTT CASIHQGDQPQHF
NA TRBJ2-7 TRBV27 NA TGTGCCAGCAGCGCCCGAATAGAAGACCGCGAGCAGTACTTC CASSARIEDREQYF
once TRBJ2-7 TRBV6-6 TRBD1 TGTGCCAGCAGACCCCTCAGGGGGCAATCCTACGAGCAGTACTTC CASRPLRGQSYEQYF
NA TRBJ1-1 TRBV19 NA TGTGCCAGTAGCCGGGTAATGAACACTGAAGCTTTCTTT CASSRVMNTEAFF
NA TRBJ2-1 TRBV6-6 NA TGTGCCAGCAGTCCGGTGGGGGTGCAAAATGAGCAGTTCTTC CASSPVGVQNEQFF